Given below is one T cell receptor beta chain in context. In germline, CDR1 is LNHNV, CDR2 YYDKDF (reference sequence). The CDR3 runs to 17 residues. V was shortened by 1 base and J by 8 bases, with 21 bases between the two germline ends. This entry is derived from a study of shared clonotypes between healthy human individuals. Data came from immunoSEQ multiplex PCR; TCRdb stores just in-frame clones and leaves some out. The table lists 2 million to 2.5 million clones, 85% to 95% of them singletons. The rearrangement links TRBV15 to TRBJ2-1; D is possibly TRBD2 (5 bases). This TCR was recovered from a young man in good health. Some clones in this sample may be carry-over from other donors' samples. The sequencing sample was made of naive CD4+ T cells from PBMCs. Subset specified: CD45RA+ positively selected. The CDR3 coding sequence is TGTGCCACCAGCAGAGTAATAATCGGAACGGGATCTGATGAGCAGTTCTTC. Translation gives CATSRVIIGTGSDEQFF.